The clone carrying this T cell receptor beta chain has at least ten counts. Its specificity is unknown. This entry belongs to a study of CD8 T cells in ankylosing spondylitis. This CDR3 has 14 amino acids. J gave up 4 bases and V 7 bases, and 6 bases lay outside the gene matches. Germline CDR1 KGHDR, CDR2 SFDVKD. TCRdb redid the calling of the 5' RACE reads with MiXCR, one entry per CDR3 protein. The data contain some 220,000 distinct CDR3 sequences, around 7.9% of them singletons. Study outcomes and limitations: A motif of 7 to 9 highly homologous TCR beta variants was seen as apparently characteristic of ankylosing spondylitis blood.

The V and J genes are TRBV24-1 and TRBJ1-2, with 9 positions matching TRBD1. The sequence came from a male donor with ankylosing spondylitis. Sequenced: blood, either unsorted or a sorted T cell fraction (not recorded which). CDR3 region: CATRGTGSGYGYTF. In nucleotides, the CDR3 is TGTGCCACCAGAGGGACAGGGTCCGGCTATGGCTACACCTTC.